Listed here are 26 T cell receptor beta chains from one sample, sequenced in a study of glioma-infiltrating T cells. TCR alpha and beta CDR3 regions were amplified from RNA using iRepertoire nested multiplex PCR. TCRdb re-derived calls from the multiplex PCR reads in MiXCR, one entry per CDR3 protein. The repertoire holds 95,000 to 150,000 distinct CDR3 sequences, with 20% to 25% as singletons. Sequencing was carried out using glioma tissue, nonneoplastic brain tissue, or PBMCs (not recorded which). The origin of the receptors is a human donor with low-grade glioma or glioblastoma, undergoing nonglioma brain surgery, or in good health (not recorded which).

On this clonotype: A much larger clone lies a single base off, so this may be a read error. The chain couples TRBV10-3 to TRBJ2-3; no clear D gene. Germline V gives CDR1 ENHRY, CDR2 SYGVKD. CDR3 length: 16 amino acids. Trimming removed 2 bases from V and 0 bases from J, with 12 bases in between. The CDR3 here is CAISEGLEPSTDTQYF. CDR3 nucleotide sequence: TGTGCCATCAGTGAGGGGCTAGAGCCGAGCACAGATACGCAGTATTTT.

This clonotype came up many times. This chain uses TRBV7-9 with TRBJ2-3; unclear D gene. This CDR3 has 14 amino acids. Looked up from germline, CDR1 is SEHNR and CDR2 is FQNEAQ (reference sequence). V gave up 3 bases and J gave up 2 bases, with 9 bases separating them. CDR3 sequence (DNA): TGTGCCAGCAGCTTGACCGATATCACAGATACGCAGTATTTT. Translation: CASSLTDITDTQYF.

This clonotype has only a few counts. Given a much more abundant clone one base away, this may be a read error. The CDR3 sequence is CASSLPGGAYEQYF. DNA for the CDR3: TGTGCCAGTAGCCTACCGGGAGGAGCCTACGAGCAGTACTTC. This chain joins TRBV19 and TRBJ2-7, with TRBD2 matching over 7 bases. CDR1 and CDR2 (germline): LNHDA, SQIVND (reference sequence). Trimming removed 6 bases from V and 2 bases from J; junction bases left unmatched: 7. The CDR3 is 14 amino acids.

In DNA, the CDR3 is TGTGCCAGCAGTGGCCCTAACTATGGCTACACCTTC. It specifies CASSGPNYGYTF. The chain combines TRBV9 with TRBJ1-2; the D is unclear. CDR3 length: 12 residues. V was cut by 5 bases and J by 0 bases, with 5 bases left in between. Germline assignment: CDR1 SGDLS and CDR2 YYNGEE.

Of note for this clonotype: A much larger clone is a single base away; this may be a read error. Here the CDR3 reads CASSSKDTYGQYF. CDR3 nucleotides: TGTGCCAGCAGCTCCAAGGACACCTACGGGCAGTACTTC. The rearrangement joins TRBV7-2 to TRBJ2-7, with D tentatively TRBD1 (5 bases). CDR1 SGHTA and CDR2 FQGNSA come from the germline V gene. The CDR3 runs 13 residues.

On this clonotype itself: One junction end disagrees with the germline gene, perhaps due to a read error. The V gene is TRBV4-3, the J gene TRBJ2-1; the match to TRBD2 covers 10 bases. From germline, CDR1 is LGHNA and CDR2 YSLEER. The length of the CDR3 is 21 residues. In DNA form, the CDR3 reads TGCGCCAGCAGCCGGCGACTAGCGGGCAGCGGTTATGGCAGCTCCTACGATGAGCAGTTCTTC. It is translated as CASSRRLAGSGYGSSYDEQFF.

This clonotype was found many times. J is TRBJ2-7 and V is TRBV11-2, with D perhaps TRBD1 or TRBD2 (5 bases each). The V end was cut by 3 bases, the J end by 4 bases, with 16 bases between. The CDR3 loop spans 15 amino acids. The germline V gene has CDR1 SGHAT and CDR2 FQNNGV. CDR3 nucleotides: TGTGCCAGCAGCTTCCGCCGGGACCCACCATACGAGCAGTACTTC. Translation gives CASSFRRDPPYEQYF.

The table lists this clonotype with many counts. The chain combines TRBV6-2 or TRBV6-3 with TRBJ2-5; 7 bases are shared with TRBD2. The CDR3 contains 16 residues. Germline V gene sequence: CDR1 MNHEY, CDR2 SVGEGT. V shed 2 bases, J shed 2 bases, and the junction held 8 bases outside the gene matches. Written as DNA, the CDR3 is TGTGCCAGCAGTTACGGGGCGGGAGTCCTTCAAGAGACCCAGTACTTC. Its protein product is CASSYGAGVLQETQYF.

Concerning this clonotype itself: Since a much larger clone is just one base distant, this may be a read error. The chain uses TRBV18 and TRBJ2-1; no firm D call. The V gene's germline CDR1 is KGHSH and CDR2 LQKENI. The CDR3 extends over 14 amino acids. In DNA, the CDR3 is TGTGCCAGCTTACCAGATCACTCCTACAATGAGCAGTTCTTC. Its translation is CASLPDHSYNEQFF.

The count of this clonotype is one. V gene TRBV19 combines with J gene TRBJ2-7, with D possibly being TRBD1 (6 bases). Germline assignment: CDR1 LNHDA and CDR2 SQIVND (reference sequence). V was pared by 8 bases and J by 2 bases, with 13 bases between. There are 13 residues in the CDR3. Written as DNA, the CDR3 is TGTGCCAGTTCAGGGACATCGGCCTACGAGCAGTACTTC. Amino acids: CASSGTSAYEQYF.

Remarks on this clonotype: Its ends do not fully match the called genes, so a read error is possible. The genes are TRBV2 and TRBJ1-4; D possibly corresponds to TRBD1 (5 bases). This CDR3 is built from 14 residues. Germline V lookup: CDR1 SNHLY, CDR2 FYNNEI. The CDR3 sequence is CASCLGHGNEILFF. In DNA form, the CDR3 reads TGTGCCAGCTGCCTCGGACATGGTAATGAAATACTGTTTTTT. The entire variable domain, with the rest obtained from reference TRBV2 and TRBJ1-4, is as follows: EPEVTQTPSHQVTQMGQEVILRCVPISNHLYFYWYRQILGQKVEFLVSFYNNEISEKSEIFDDQFSVERPDGSNFTLKIRSTKLEDSAMYFCASCLGHGNEILFFGSGTQLSVL.

This clonotype has a count of ten or more. V and J are TRBV7-9 and TRBJ2-1; possibly TRBD2 for D (6 bases). The V gene lost 5 bases and the J gene lost 9 bases, with 20 bases spanning the gap. The germline V gene has CDR1 SEHNR and CDR2 FQNEAQ (reference sequence). The CDR3 is 15 amino acids. CDR3 in amino acids: CASSVRTGVKGEQFF. CDR3 DNA sequence: TGTGCCAGCAGCGTACGTACGGGAGTCAAGGGTGAGCAGTTCTTC.

This clonotype was detected ten times or more. The chain couples TRBV19 to TRBJ1-1, with a weak D call TRBD1 (6 bases). Trimming took 5 bases from V and 6 from J, leaving 16 bases between them. This CDR3 contains 14 residues. The germline V gene encodes CDR1 LNHDA and CDR2 SQIVND (reference sequence). The CDR3 coding sequence is TGTGCCAGTAGTCTGATGGACAGTTCGCCTGAAGCTTTCTTT. Encoded protein: CASSLMDSSPEAFF.

This clonotype was seen a few times. The chain couples TRBV5-1 to TRBJ2-7; no firm D call. The germline V gene encodes CDR1 SGHRS and CDR2 YFSETQ. The CDR3 has 12 residues. The V gene lost 2 bases and the J gene lost 4 bases, with 7 bases spanning the gap. The CDR3, as DNA: TGCGCCAGCAGCTTTGCCGGTTACGAGCAGTACTTC. It yields the protein CASSFAGYEQYF. Complete variable domain (other parts from reference TRBV5-1 and TRBJ2-7): KAGVTQTPRYLIKTRGQQVTLSCSPISGHRSVSWYQQTPGQGLQFLFEYFSETQRNKGNFPGRFSGRQFSNSRSEMNVSTLELGDSALYLCASSFAGYEQYFGPGTRLTVT.

This clonotype appeared many times. The gene calls are TRBV7-2 and TRBJ2-3; 7 nucleotides align to TRBD2. The ends lost 1 base at V and 0 bases at J; junction bases unmatched: 7. The CDR3 is 17 residues long. From germline, CDR1 is SGHTA and CDR2 FQGNSA. The CDR3 spells CASSLEIGAGSTDTQYF. DNA of the CDR3: TGTGCCAGCAGCTTAGAAATAGGAGCGGGAAGCACAGATACGCAGTATTTT.

In its sample, this clonotype is medium-sized (0.01 to 0.1%). The rearrangement uses TRBV7-2 and TRBJ1-1; 11 bases agree with TRBD1. The CDR3 has 16 amino acids. Germline CDR1 is SGHTA and CDR2 is FQGNSA. After removal of 5 bases from V and 0 bases from J, the junction contained 5 bases not matched to a gene. This CDR3 reads CASSPGTGGMNTEAFF. In nucleotides, the CDR3 is TGTGCCAGCAGCCCAGGGACAGGGGGGATGAACACTGAAGCTTTCTTT.

In its sample, this clonotype was seen a few times. A clone one base away is much larger, so this may be a read error. This chain joins TRBV6-2 or TRBV6-3 and TRBJ2-7; TRBD2 matches 11 bases. The length of the CDR3 is 15 residues. Germline assignment: CDR1 MNHEY and CDR2 SVGEGT. DNA for the CDR3: TGTGCCAGCAGGCTAGCGGGAGGCGACTCCTACGAGCAGCACTTC. Translated: CASRLAGGDSYEQHF.

V gene TRBV12-3 or TRBV12-4 combines with J gene TRBJ2-5; D unclear. V was cut by 2 bases and J by 2 bases, with 12 bases left in between. The CDR3 contains 15 residues. CDR3 coding DNA: TGTGCCAGCAGTTTACGGGCCGGAAGACAAGAGACCCAGTACTTC. Residues: CASSLRAGRQETQYF.

This clonotype was seen at least ten times. V gene TRBV7-2 combines with J gene TRBJ2-7; the match to TRBD2 covers 12 bases. The trim removed 3 bases at V and 7 bases at J, leaving 4 bases unmatched. The germline gives CDR1 SGHTA, CDR2 FQGNSA. The CDR3 totals 14 residues. CDR3 nucleotide sequence: TGTGCCAGCAGCTTCAAGGGACTAGCGGGTGAGCAGTACTTC. Its translation: CASSFKGLAGEQYF.

This clonotype was counted at least ten times. CDR3 nucleotide sequence: TGTGCCAGCTCACCACCGAGCGGGAGTAGGGATGAGCAGTTCTTC. Protein product: CASSPPSGSRDEQFF. The chain employs TRBV18 and TRBJ2-1; 8 bases match TRBD2. Germline V lookup: CDR1 KGHSH, CDR2 LQKENI. The CDR3 has 15 amino acids. With V trimmed by 0 bases and J by 8 bases, 6 bases remained unmatched.

This clonotype was observed many times. This sequence joins TRBV3-1 and TRBJ1-4; D is undetermined. Germline CDR1 is LGHDT and CDR2 is YNNKEL (reference sequence). CDR3 size: 14 residues. The V end was cut by 4 bases, the J end by 5 bases, with 11 bases between. CDR3 nucleotides: TGTGCCAGCAGCCCGGAGGCGTTCAATGAAAAACTGTTTTTT. Amino acids: CASSPEAFNEKLFF.

To note about this clonotype: Mismatch with germline at one junction end may stem from a read error. The V call is TRBV6-1, the J call TRBJ2-5; the match to TRBD2 covers 12 bases. Looked up from germline, CDR1 is MNHNS and CDR2 is SASEGT. The CDR3 has 16 residues. CDR3 in DNA: TGTGCCATCAGTACTAGCGGGAGGACCCCACGGGAGACCCAGTACTTC. Its translation is CAISTSGRTPRETQYF.

This clonotype appeared many times. The chain recombines TRBV6-2 or TRBV6-3 with TRBJ2-2; a possible D gene is TRBD1 (6 bases). The V gene lost 4 bases and the J gene lost 4 bases, with 13 bases spanning the gap. The CDR3 runs to 15 residues. CDR1 is MNHEY, CDR2 SVGEGT, per germline. CDR3: CASSLTGSATGELFF. The CDR3 coding sequence is TGTGCCAGCAGTTTAACAGGGTCGGCCACCGGGGAGCTGTTTTTT.

The chain links TRBV6-1 to TRBJ1-5, with TRBD1 matching over 7 bases. Germline trimming cut 7 bases from V and 1 base from J; bases unmatched to any gene: 1. Germline assignment: CDR1 MNHNS and CDR2 SASEGT. The CDR3 runs 13 residues. The CDR3 sequence: CASKGASNQPQHF. In nucleotides, the CDR3 is TGTGCCAGCAAGGGGGCGAGCAATCAGCCCCAGCATTTT.

This clonotype was seen only a few times. A much larger clone sits a single nucleotide away, making a read error possible. V and J are TRBV19 and TRBJ1-4; a weak D match, TRBD1 (5 bases). CDR1 LNHDA and CDR2 SQIVND come from the germline V gene (reference sequence). The ends were cut back, 7 bases at V and 4 bases at J, with 10 bases in the middle. The CDR3 runs 13 residues. The CDR3: CASNGASNEKLFF. In nucleotides, the CDR3 is TGTGCCAGTAACGGGGCCAGTAATGAAAAACTGTTTTTT. Combining the CDR3 with reference TRBV19 and TRBJ1-4 gives the whole variable domain DGGITQSPKYLFRKEGQNVTLSCEQNLNHDAMYWYRQDPGQGLRLIYYSQIVNDFQKGDIAEGYSVSREKKESFPLTVTSAQKNPTAFYLCASNGASNEKLFFGSGTQLSVL.

This clonotype showed up many times. The J gene is TRBJ2-1, the V gene TRBV7-8; 11 nucleotides line up with TRBD2. The length of the CDR3 is 16 residues. V was clipped by 5 bases and J by 3 bases; unmatched bases: 6. Germline lookup yields CDR1 SGHVS and CDR2 FQNEAQ. CDR3 in amino acids: CASSPIAGGNYNEQFF. The CDR3 DNA follows: TGTGCCAGCAGCCCCATAGCGGGAGGGAACTACAATGAGCAGTTCTTC. Full variable domain (outside the CDR3, taken from reference TRBV7-8 and TRBJ2-1): GAGVSQSPRYKVAKRGQDVALRCDPISGHVSLFWYQQALGQGPEFLTYFQNEAQLDKSGLPSDRFFAERPEGSVSTLKIQRTQQEDSAVYLCASSPIAGGNYNEQFFGPGTRLTVL.